Listed here are 18 T cell receptor beta chains from one sample, sequenced in a study of radiation and T cells in renal cell carcinoma. Regarding time point: blood 4 weeks post-SBRT, at nephrectomy. This sample's treatment: 15 Gy SBRT to primary tumor, nephrectomy 4 weeks later. Repertoires were generated with immunoSEQ multiplex PCR, while TCRdb's copy carries only in-frame clones and drops some. Found here are over 90,000 clones, around 83% of them singletons; the top ten hold roughly 7.6%. The sequencing used blood, collected from a patient whose treatment included radiotherapy and nephrectomy. These receptors all come from a man in his sixties with renal cell carcinoma.

This clone was observed a few times. This chain links TRBV7-8 with TRBJ2-5; 14 bases agree with TRBD2. CDR1 and CDR2 (germline): SGHVS, FQNEAQ. The CDR3 is 17 amino acids. V lost 4 bases, J lost 5 bases, and 9 bases stayed unmatched. CDR3 bases: TGTGCCAGCAGCTCTACGGTTTGGACTAGCGGGAGGGAGACCCAGTACTTC. Translating gives CASSSTVWTSGRETQYF. The variable domain in full, completed from reference TRBV7-8 and TRBJ2-5, reads GAGVSQSPRYKVAKRGQDVALRCDPISGHVSLFWYQQALGQGPEFLTYFQNEAQLDKSGLPSDRFFAERPEGSVSTLKIQRTQQEDSAVYLCASSSTVWTSGRETQYFGPGTRLLVL.

The chain carries TRBV28 and TRBJ2-2; 8 bases are a match to TRBD2. The CDR3 is 16 amino acids. Unmatched junction bases numbered 7, after V lost 6 bases and J lost 1 base. Germline V lookup: CDR1 MDHEN, CDR2 SYDVKM. The CDR3: CASRSPTSGNTGELFF. CDR3 coding DNA: TGTGCCAGCAGATCTCCTACTAGCGGGAACACCGGGGAGCTGTTTTTT.

This clone showed up just once. The gene calls are TRBV18 and TRBJ1-5; a weak D match, TRBD1 (5 bases). Trimming took 6 bases from V and 0 from J, leaving 9 bases between them. Germline V lookup: CDR1 KGHSH, CDR2 LQKENI. This CDR3 comprises 14 residues. The DNA of the CDR3 is TGTGCCAGCTCTCGCGACAGTAGCAATCAGCCCCAGCATTTT. It specifies CASSRDSSNQPQHF.

The V call is TRBV7-6, the J call TRBJ2-6; D may be TRBD1 or TRBD2 (5 bases each). The CDR3 spans 20 residues. The germline gives CDR1 SGHVS, CDR2 FNYEAQ. V lost 4 bases to trimming and J lost 0 bases, with 22 bases between them. CDR3 region: CASSYGTPVRLGSGANVLTF. CDR3 bases: TGTGCCAGCAGCTACGGGACCCCCGTCAGGTTAGGCTCTGGGGCCAACGTCCTGACTTTC.

Here the CDR3 DNA reads TGCAGCGTCAGACCGGGACAGGGCTACGAGCAGTACTTC. Its translation is CSVRPGQGYEQYF. The V call is TRBV29-1, the J call TRBJ2-7; TRBD1 matches 9 bases. The CDR3 extends over 13 amino acids. The germline V gene has CDR1 SQVTM and CDR2 ANQGSEA. With V trimmed by 6 bases and J by 3 bases, 6 bases remained unmatched.

This clone was recorded many times. This chain links TRBV7-9 with TRBJ1-1; no clear D gene. The CDR3 is made up of 16 amino acids. The ends were cut back, 7 bases at V and 3 bases at J, with 21 bases in the middle. Germline V CDR1 and CDR2: SEHNR, FQNEAQ (reference sequence). The CDR3 DNA is TGTGCCAGCAAACCCCCACACCGGGGTTTAGACACTGAAGCTTTCTTT. This encodes CASKPPHRGLDTEAFF.

This clone was seen a few times. The chain has TRBV7-8 and TRBJ2-2, with 15 bases that match TRBD2. The CDR3 runs 19 residues. Germline-derived CDR1 and CDR2 are SGHVS and FQNEAQ. Germline trimming cut 6 bases from V and 4 bases from J; bases unmatched to any gene: 12. The CDR3 DNA sequence: TGTGCCAGCAGTCGCTATCCGGGACTAGCGGGAGGAGGCACCGGGGAGCTGTTTTTT. It codes for CASSRYPGLAGGGTGELFF. The full variable domain, completed using reference TRBV7-8 and TRBJ2-2, is GAGVSQSPRYKVAKRGQDVALRCDPISGHVSLFWYQQALGQGPEFLTYFQNEAQLDKSGLPSDRFFAERPEGSVSTLKIQRTQQEDSAVYLCASSRYPGLAGGGTGELFFGEGSRLTVL.

The genes are TRBV2 and TRBJ2-5; 10 bases match TRBD1. The CDR3 length is 15 residues. With 3 bases clipped from V and 4 bases from J, the junction kept 5 bases outside the gene matches. From germline, CDR1 is SNHLY and CDR2 FYNNEI. The CDR3 spells CASSDPDRGRETQYF. The CDR3 region has the DNA TGTGCCAGCAGTGACCCAGACAGGGGGCGAGAGACCCAGTACTTC.

The chain joins TRBV5-1 to TRBJ2-1; TRBD1 or TRBD2 may be the D gene (5 bases each). This CDR3 comprises 14 residues. Germline V CDR1 and CDR2: SGHRS, YFSETQ. The germline V and J ends were trimmed by 7 bases and 6 bases, with 17 bases remaining between them. CDR3 in DNA: TGCGCCAGCGGGGACCCTTTGGAGGTCAATGAGCAGTTCTTC. It translates to CASGDPLEVNEQFF.

This rearrangement joins TRBV19 to TRBJ2-7, with TRBD1 matching 9 bases. Germline V gene sequence: CDR1 LNHDA, CDR2 SQIVND (reference sequence). The CDR3 is made up of 15 amino acids. The V segment lost 6 bases and the J segment 5 bases; nucleotides outside the gene matches: 11. This chain's CDR3 is CASSPTGGATHEQYF. The CDR3 DNA reads TGTGCCAGTAGCCCTACAGGGGGCGCGACCCACGAGCAGTACTTC.

CDR3 bases: TGTGCCAGCAGCTTGGGGTCTAGCGGGAGCAAACGGGGGGAGACCCAGTACTTC. This sequence encodes CASSLGSSGSKRGETQYF. This chain connects TRBV5-6 to TRBJ2-5; 10 nucleotides agree with TRBD2. With V trimmed by 0 bases and J by 5 bases, 13 bases remained unmatched. The CDR3 contains 18 residues. Germline assignment: CDR1 SGHDT and CDR2 YYEEEE.

The chain recombines TRBV18 with TRBJ2-6; D is perhaps TRBD1 (6 bases). CDR3 length: 17 amino acids. Germline CDR1 is KGHSH and CDR2 is LQKENI. V gave up 3 bases and J gave up 0 bases, with 12 bases separating them. CDR3 coding DNA: TGTGCCAGCTCACCCGGACAGATTTCCTCTGGGGCCAACGTCCTGACTTTC. This encodes CASSPGQISSGANVLTF.

This rearrangement joins TRBV7-9 to TRBJ2-7; 11 bases map to TRBD2. Trimming at V came to 7 bases and at J to 0 bases, leaving 5 bases not matched to a gene. The length of the CDR3 is 15 residues. From germline, CDR1 is SEHNR and CDR2 FQNEAQ (reference sequence). The CDR3 region has the DNA TGTGCCAGCACTTCTAGCGGGGGGCGCTCCTACGAGCAGTACTTC. It codes for CASTSSGGRSYEQYF.

The chain combines TRBV30 with TRBJ1-5; D is unclear. Trimming shortened V by 0 bases and J by 7 bases, and 16 bases separated the two germline ends. The CDR3 has 15 residues. Per the germline V gene, CDR1 is GTSNPN and CDR2 is SVGIG (reference sequence). CDR3 loop: CAWSVGQAVGQPQHF. CDR3 coding DNA: TGTGCCTGGAGTGTAGGGCAGGCGGTCGGACAGCCCCAGCATTTT. The whole variable domain, filled in from reference TRBV30 and TRBJ1-5, reads SQTIHQWPATLVQPVGSPLSLECTVEGTSNPNLYWYRQAAGRGLQLLFYSVGIGQISSEVPQNLSASRPQDRQFILSSKKLLLSDSGFYLCAWSVGQAVGQPQHFGDGTRLSIL.

This clone was found once. The V gene is TRBV5-8, the J gene TRBJ1-1; TRBD1 is a possible D gene (5 bases). This CDR3 has 16 residues. Germline V gene data show CDR1 as SGHTS and CDR2 as YDEGEE. Trimming shortened V by 0 bases and J by 2 bases, and 14 bases separated the two germline ends. In DNA, the CDR3 is TGTGCCAGCAGCTTGGGAGCCGGGACTCTAAACACTGAAGCTTTCTTT. Amino acids: CASSLGAGTLNTEAFF.

The chain combines TRBV5-6 with TRBJ2-5; TRBD1 aligns across 8 bases. This CDR3 comprises 14 residues. V shed 3 bases and J 4 bases; nucleotides not matched to a gene: 5. Germline values: CDR1 SGHDT, CDR2 YYEEEE. The chain's CDR3 is CASSSGQDLETQYF. The CDR3 DNA reads TGTGCCAGCAGCTCGGGACAGGACCTAGAGACCCAGTACTTC.

The chain joins TRBV30 to TRBJ1-4; D uncertain. In germline, CDR1 is GTSNPN, CDR2 SVGIG (reference sequence). The CDR3 length is 13 residues. With 0 bases removed from V and 11 bases from J, the gap between germline ends came to 13 bases. The CDR3: CAWSVGGSYKLFF. CDR3 bases: TGTGCCTGGAGTGTAGGAGGGAGCTACAAACTGTTTTTT.

This chain joins TRBV2 and TRBJ1-1; 7 nucleotides agree with TRBD1. The CDR3 is 14 residues long. Losses at the gene ends were 4 bases for V and 5 bases for J; bases not matched to a gene: 7. In germline, CDR1 is SNHLY, CDR2 FYNNEI. The CDR3 loop reads CASSVQGRDTEAFF. DNA for the CDR3: TGTGCCAGCAGTGTACAGGGGCGGGATACTGAAGCTTTCTTT.